This is a list of T cell receptor beta chains from one sample in a study of cytomegalovirus exposure and HLA in healthy donors. The data were produced by immunoSEQ multiplex PCR, yet TCRdb's version contains in-frame clones alone and is incomplete. The profile shows about 150,000 clones, around 86% of them singletons. The specimen sequenced was PBMCs. These receptors were obtained from a woman aged 45-65 years in good health and CMV-seropositive. Both conserved end residues are part of each CDR3. A D gene is named only where the DNA matches it firmly. Clone size is not always given. Where it is, it says once, few, many or a class for expanded clones.

j_gene | abundance | v_gene | d_gene | CDR3nt | CDR3aa
TRBJ1-2 | once | TRBV9 | - | TGTGCCAGCAGCGTAGTGATATCGGGGGACTTAAGTGGCTACACCTTC | CASSVVISGDLSGYTF
TRBJ2-3 | - | TRBV7-2 | - | TGTGCCAGCAGCTTACAGCGTTTTACGCAGTATTTT | CASSLQRFTQYF
TRBJ2-2 | - | TRBV9 | - | TGTGCCAGCAGCCCCCAGGGGATAATCGGGGAGCTGTTTTTT | CASSPQGIIGELFF
TRBJ1-2 | - | TRBV7-9 | TRBD1 | TGTGCCAGCAGCTTAGCGAAAGGGACAGGGGCGTATGGCTACACCTTC | CASSLAKGTGAYGYTF
TRBJ2-5 | - | TRBV5-8 | - | TGTGCCAGCACCCTGACAGCCCAAGAGACCCAGTACTTC | CASTLTAQETQYF
TRBJ2-2 | few | TRBV6-4 | - | TGTGCCAGCAGCCGGGACTCGAACACCGGGGAGCTGTTTTTT | CASSRDSNTGELFF
TRBJ1-1 | - | TRBV11-1 | - | TGTGCCAGCAGCTTGGGGAGGACCAACACTGAAGCTTTCTTT | CASSLGRTNTEAFF
TRBJ1-2 | - | TRBV28 | - | TGTGCCAGCAGTTTAGGAGGATATGGCTACACCTTC | CASSLGGYGYTF
TRBJ1-5 | once | TRBV6-5 | - | TGTGCCAGCAGCCCAGGTGCGCGACAGCCCCAGCATTTT | CASSPGARQPQHF
TRBJ1-5 | - | TRBV7-2 | - | TGTGCCAGCAGCTTCGAGGCAGGGTTAGTTCAGCCCCAGCATTTT | CASSFEAGLVQPQHF
TRBJ2-1 | few | TRBV28 | - | TGTGCCAGCAGTATACTAGCCGGGGTTATCGATGAGCAGTTCTTC | CASSILAGVIDEQFF
TRBJ2-2 | - | TRBV5-1 | TRBD2 | TGCGCCAGCAGCTTGGCTCGGACTAGCGGGGGAGAGAACACCGGGGAGCTGTTTTTT | CASSLARTSGGENTGELFF
TRBJ2-1 | once | TRBV15 | TRBD2 | TGTGCCACCAGCAGAGCCGGGGGGGGATTCAATGAGCAGTTCTTC | CATSRAGGGFNEQFF
TRBJ1-2 | - | TRBV4-2 | TRBD1 | TGTGCCAGCAGCCAAGACAGGGGGCTTATTAATGGCTACACCTTC | CASSQDRGLINGYTF
TRBJ1-5 | - | TRBV19 | - | TGTGCCAGTAGTATAAGGTCTGGGCACAGGGTGGGACAGCCCCAGCATTTT | CASSIRSGHRVGQPQHF
TRBJ1-1 | once | TRBV5-8 | TRBD1 | TGTGCCAGCAGCCAGCTCGACAGGGGGCAGGAGGGAGCTTTCTTT | CASSQLDRGQEGAFF
TRBJ2-5 | - | TRBV11-2 | - | TGTGCCAGCAGCGCCGACAGCCAAGAGACCCAGTACTTC | CASSADSQETQYF
TRBJ2-7 | - | TRBV11-2 | TRBD2 | TGTGCCAGCAGCGCCCACCGGGAGGGACATAGGTACGAGCAGTACTTC | CASSAHREGHRYEQYF
TRBJ1-2 | once | TRBV30 | TRBD1 | TGTGCCTGGAGCTACCGGGGACAGGGGGCGAAGGGCTACACCTTC | CAWSYRGQGAKGYTF
TRBJ2-2 | - | TRBV15 | - | TGTGCCACCAGCAGAGAGGGGCAGGGGACACCCGGGGAGCTGTTTTTT | CATSREGQGTPGELFF